This TCR beta chain was captured by sequencing in a study of blood T cell repertoires in COVID-19 (TCRdb year 2020). Regarding the research as a whole: Samples covering the acute and convalescent phases of COVID-19 were provided by collaborators in the United States, Italy and Spain. The material from the prospective study consisted of cDNA or gDNA derived from T cells, B-cell-depleted T cells, or PBMCs. A de-identified subject ID, COVID-19 status, age in years and sex were almost always included in the sample metadata. Where available, HLA class I and class II types were taken from metadata supplied by the sample provider and were not determined by assay-based typing. The samples were drawn from the first 160 participants of the ongoing ImmuneRACE study and from 1,200 or so subjects provided by 6 global collaborators. The dataset comprised deeply sampled blood TCRbeta repertoires from subjects exposed to, actively infected with, or recovered from COVID-19. The repertoires were released in a freely available public database intended as a resource for research on the immune response to SARS-CoV-2. Study-wide conclusions, independent of this receptor: How much clinical and demographic metadata was included differed by source and by participant, and the metadata was provided uncurated.

Remarks on this clone: The specificity of this receptor is unknown. It has no much larger one-base neighbor in the sample; base qualities were not kept.

Germline trimming: 7 bases from V, 1 base from J; junction bases outside gene matches: 2. Inclusive of the bounding cysteine and phenylalanine, the CDR3 is 12 residues long. Kept here is only the CDR3 DNA, which spans 36 bases and is read in frame from base 1. CDR1 SQVTM and CDR2 ANQGSEA are derived from the germline V gene. Whole blood was collected in K2EDTA tubes by collaborating institutions according to the institutions' own protocols. For TCRbeta analysis, collaborator samples were shipped as frozen whole blood, as isolated PBMCs, or as DNA extracted from either sample type. TCRbeta CDR3 regions were amplified from genomic DNA using the immunoSEQ Assay, a bias-controlled multiplex PCR. Processing in the source paper ran as follows. Nucleated cell counts per sample were estimated from amplification of reference gene primers within the assay. To quantify the absolute abundance of each unique TCRbeta CDR3 rearrangement, sequence reads were collapsed and filtered. Productive Simpson clonality was computed per sample as the square root of Simpson's diversity index over productive rearrangements. Here the immuneACCESS table is served through TCRdb, limited to in-frame sequences with V and J called. Missing clones are a known gap in these copies; in checked studies unresolved V genes cover under half, and the rest lacks a known reason. The DNA was the basis for D and trimming; V, J and clone size are from that table. The sample table shows more than 150,000 clones, and approximately 86% are seen once. The ten most abundant clones make up over 7.5% of the sample.

The clonotype originates from a woman at least 80 years old with acute or convalescent COVID-19. Sequencing input: peripheral blood. The sequence is built from TRBV29-1 and TRBJ2-7, and 9 junction bases match TRBD1. The CDR3 corresponds to CSGGTGSYEQYF. In nucleotides, the sequence is TGCAGCGGCGGGACAGGGTCCTACGAGCAGTACTTC.